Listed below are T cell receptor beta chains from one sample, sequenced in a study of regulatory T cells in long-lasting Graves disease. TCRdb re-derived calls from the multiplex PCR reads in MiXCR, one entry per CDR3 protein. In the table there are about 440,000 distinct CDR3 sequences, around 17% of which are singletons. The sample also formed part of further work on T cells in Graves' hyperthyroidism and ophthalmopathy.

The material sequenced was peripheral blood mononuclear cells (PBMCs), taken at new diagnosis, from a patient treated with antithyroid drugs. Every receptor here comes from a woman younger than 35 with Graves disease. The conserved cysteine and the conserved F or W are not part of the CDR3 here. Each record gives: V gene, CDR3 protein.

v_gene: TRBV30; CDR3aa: AWGIAGGPWETQY
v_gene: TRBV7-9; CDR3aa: ASSRSGGTDTQY
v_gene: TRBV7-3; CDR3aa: ASSFGGLYNEQY
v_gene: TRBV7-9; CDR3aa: ASSPEGAGGEKLF
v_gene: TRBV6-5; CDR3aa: ASSYLPRGATETQY
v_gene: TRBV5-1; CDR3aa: ASSLPVQDTDTQY
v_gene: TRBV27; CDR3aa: ASSLLGSPLH
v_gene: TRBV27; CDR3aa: ASTGLANTDTQY
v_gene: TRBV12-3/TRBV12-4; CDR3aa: ASSTGGGVYGYT
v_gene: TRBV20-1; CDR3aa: SARGGYT
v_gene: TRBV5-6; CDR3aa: ASSRKGYNEQF
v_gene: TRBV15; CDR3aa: ATSRAPFGTYNEQF
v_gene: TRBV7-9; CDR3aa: ASSRTFRDRGRNIQY
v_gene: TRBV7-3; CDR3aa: ASSPLDSGRAANTGELF
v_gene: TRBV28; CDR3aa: ASSPLRSASQDNEQF
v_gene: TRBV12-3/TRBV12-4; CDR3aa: ASSFRRQDTQY
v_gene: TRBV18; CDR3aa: ASSPGPAGDEQF
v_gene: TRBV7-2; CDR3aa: ASSDRGGYEQY
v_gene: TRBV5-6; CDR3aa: ASSSSDRLQETQY
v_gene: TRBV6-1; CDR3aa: ASSLDGLRTDTQY
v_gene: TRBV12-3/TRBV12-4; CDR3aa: ASTAWTGTNEKLF
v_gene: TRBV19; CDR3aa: ASSIVWDSNQPQH
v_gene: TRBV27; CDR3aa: ASSLRAPRGPSSGNTIY